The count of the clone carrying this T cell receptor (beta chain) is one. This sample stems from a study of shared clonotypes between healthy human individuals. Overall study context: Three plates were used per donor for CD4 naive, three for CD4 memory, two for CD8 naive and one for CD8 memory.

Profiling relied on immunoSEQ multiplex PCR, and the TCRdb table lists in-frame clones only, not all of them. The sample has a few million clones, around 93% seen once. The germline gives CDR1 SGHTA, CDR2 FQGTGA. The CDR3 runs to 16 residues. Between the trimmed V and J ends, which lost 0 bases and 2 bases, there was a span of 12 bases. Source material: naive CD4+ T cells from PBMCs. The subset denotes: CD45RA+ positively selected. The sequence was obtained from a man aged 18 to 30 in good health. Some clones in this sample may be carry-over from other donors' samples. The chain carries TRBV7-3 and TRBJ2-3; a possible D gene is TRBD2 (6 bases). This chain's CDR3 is CASSLTWRAHTDTQYF. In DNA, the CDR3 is TGTGCCAGCAGCTTAACGTGGAGGGCCCACACAGATACGCAGTATTTT.